The clone carrying this T cell receptor (beta chain) was counted a single time. Antigen: not known. V lost 0 bases and J 6 bases, leaving 15 bases between the germline ends. This CDR3 region has 15 residues. The V gene's germline CDR1 is SGHNT and CDR2 YYREEE (reference sequence). The sample comes from a study of cytomegalovirus exposure and HLA in healthy donors. Study-level points and caveats: Sequencing probably produced one cluster of sequence variants that were highly shared. In a later analysis, HLA-associated TCR beta chains were more clonally expanded than equally common others.

Vbeta (60) and Jbeta (13) primers were used in the PCR. Assay used: immunoSEQ multiplex PCR; TCRdb lists only in-frame clones, some missing. The repertoire holds under 200,000 clones, with almost 85% as singletons. This clonotype was obtained from a boy younger than 10 in good health and CMV-seronegative. The chain carries TRBV5-4 and TRBJ1-2; D may be TRBD1 (5 bases). The sequencing sample was made of PBMCs. CDR3 bases: TGTGCCAGCAGCTTGGCGGGCGGCAGGGCTAATGGCTACACCTTC. It encodes CASSLAGGRANGYTF.